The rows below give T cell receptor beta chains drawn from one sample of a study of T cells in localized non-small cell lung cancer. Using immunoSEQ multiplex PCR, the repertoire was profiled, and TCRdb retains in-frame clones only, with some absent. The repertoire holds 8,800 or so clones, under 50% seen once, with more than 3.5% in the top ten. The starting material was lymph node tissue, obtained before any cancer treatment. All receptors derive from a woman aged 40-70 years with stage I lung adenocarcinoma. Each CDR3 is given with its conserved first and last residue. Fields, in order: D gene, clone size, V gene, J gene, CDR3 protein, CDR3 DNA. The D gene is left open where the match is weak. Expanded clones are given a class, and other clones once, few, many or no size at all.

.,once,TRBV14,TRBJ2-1,CASSLQGAGRENEQFF,TGTGCCAGCAGCCTGCAGGGGGCAGGGCGGGAGAATGAGCAGTTCTTC
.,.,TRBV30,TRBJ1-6,CAWSSRESSPLHF,TGTGCCTGGAGTTCCAGGGAAAGTTCACCCCTCCACTTT
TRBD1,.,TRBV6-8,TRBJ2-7,CASSRDRTYEQYF,TGTGCCAGCAGTCGGGACAGGACCTACGAGCAGTACTTC
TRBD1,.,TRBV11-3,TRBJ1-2,CASSWTGGSAGYTF,TGTGCCAGCAGTTGGACAGGGGGCAGCGCTGGCTACACCTTC
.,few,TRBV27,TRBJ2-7,CASSLDPGYYEQYF,TGTGCCAGCAGTTTAGACCCAGGGTACTACGAGCAGTACTTC
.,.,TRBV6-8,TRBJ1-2,CASSSGDRNYGYTF,TGTGCCAGCAGTTCAGGCGACAGGAACTATGGCTACACCTTC
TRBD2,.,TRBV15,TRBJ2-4,CATSGAGGLKNIQYF,TGTGCCACCAGCGGAGCGGGGGGGCTTAAAAACATTCAGTACTTC
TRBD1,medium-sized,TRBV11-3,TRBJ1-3,CASSQGTGGPINTIYF,TGTGCCAGCAGCCAAGGGACAGGGGGCCCCATCAACACCATATATTTT
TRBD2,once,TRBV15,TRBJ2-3,CATSRNLAGAGDTQYF,TGTGCCACCAGCAGAAATCTAGCGGGGGCCGGAGATACGCAGTATTTT
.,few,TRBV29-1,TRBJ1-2,CSGGGKGLGYGYTF,TGCAGCGGCGGGGGTAAAGGGCTTGGATATGGCTACACCTTC
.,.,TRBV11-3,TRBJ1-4,CASSLGLTNEKLFF,TGTGCCAGCAGCTTGGGACTAACTAATGAAAAACTGTTTTTT
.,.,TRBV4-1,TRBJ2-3,CASSQDEGGSGHSPDTQYF,TGCGCCAGCAGCCAAGATGAGGGGGGATCCGGACACAGCCCAGATACGCAGTATTTT
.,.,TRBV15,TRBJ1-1,CATSRDFGVNTEAFF,TGTGCCACCAGCAGAGATTTCGGGGTGAACACTGAAGCTTTCTTT